The rows below give T cell receptor beta chains drawn from one sample of a study of CD8 T cells in Susac syndrome. One entry per CDR3 protein, called by TCRdb with MiXCR from the immunoSEQ multiplex PCR reads. The table shows about 160,000 distinct CDR3 sequences, with around 94% occurring only once. The sequenced sample consisted of CD4+ T cells from PBMCs. The receptors derive from a human donor with multiple sclerosis. Both conserved end residues are part of each CDR3. Each record gives: clone size, D gene, J gene, V gene, CDR3 DNA, CDR3 protein. D genes are given only for firm matches. Only some rows state a clone size, as once, few, many or a class for expanded clones.

clone size: -
D gene: TRBD1
J gene: TRBJ1-2
V gene: TRBV5-4
CDR3 DNA: TGTGCCAGCAGCTTCGGCACAGGGGGCTTGGATGGCTACACCTTC
CDR3 protein: CASSFGTGGLDGYTF

clone size: -
D gene: -
J gene: TRBJ2-1
V gene: TRBV7-2
CDR3 DNA: TGTGCCAGCAGAAATCCGGGAAATGAGCAGTTCTTC
CDR3 protein: CASRNPGNEQFF

clone size: once
D gene: -
J gene: TRBJ2-1
V gene: TRBV7-9
CDR3 DNA: TGTGCCAGCAGCTTAAGGACAGTCCGCTCCTACAATGAGCAGTTCTTC
CDR3 protein: CASSLRTVRSYNEQFF

clone size: once
D gene: -
J gene: TRBJ1-1
V gene: TRBV30
CDR3 DNA: TGTGCCTGGAGTGTACAGGGATACACTGAAGCTTTCTTT
CDR3 protein: CAWSVQGYTEAFF

clone size: -
D gene: -
J gene: TRBJ1-1
V gene: TRBV25-1
CDR3 DNA: TGTGCCAGCAGTGCTCTAAGAGGGGGCACTGAAGCTTTCTTT
CDR3 protein: CASSALRGGTEAFF

clone size: -
D gene: -
J gene: TRBJ2-7
V gene: TRBV18
CDR3 DNA: TGTGCCAGCTCACCACCGTCTTCGGTGTACGAGCAGTACTTC
CDR3 protein: CASSPPSSVYEQYF

clone size: -
D gene: TRBD2
J gene: TRBJ2-7
V gene: TRBV27
CDR3 DNA: TGTGCCAGCAGTTATCACCCCACGAAAGGGCGGGAGTCCTACGAGCAGTACTTC
CDR3 protein: CASSYHPTKGRESYEQYF

clone size: -
D gene: TRBD2
J gene: TRBJ2-7
V gene: TRBV14
CDR3 DNA: TGTGCCAGCAGCCATCAGTCTAGCGGGAACTACGAGCAGTACTTC
CDR3 protein: CASSHQSSGNYEQYF

clone size: -
D gene: TRBD2
J gene: TRBJ2-2
V gene: TRBV12-3/TRBV12-4
CDR3 DNA: TGTGCCAGCAGTTTCCGGGAGGAGGTCGGGGAGCTGTTTTTT
CDR3 protein: CASSFREEVGELFF

clone size: -
D gene: -
J gene: TRBJ1-5
V gene: TRBV24-1
CDR3 DNA: TGTGCCACCGGCGGGATCGGCAATCAGCCCCAGCATTTT
CDR3 protein: CATGGIGNQPQHF

clone size: -
D gene: -
J gene: TRBJ1-2
V gene: TRBV7-8
CDR3 DNA: TGTGCCAGCAGCTTGGAGGGTGACCCCGGCTACTATGGCTACACCTTC
CDR3 protein: CASSLEGDPGYYGYTF

clone size: -
D gene: TRBD1
J gene: TRBJ1-3
V gene: TRBV30
CDR3 DNA: TGTGCCTGGGGGATATCCGGGACAGGTCTCTCTGGAAACACCATATATTTT
CDR3 protein: CAWGISGTGLSGNTIYF

clone size: -
D gene: -
J gene: TRBJ2-1
V gene: TRBV7-9
CDR3 DNA: TGTGCCAGCAGCTTGGAGGGGTCACAGCACAATGAGCAGTTCTTC
CDR3 protein: CASSLEGSQHNEQFF

clone size: -
D gene: TRBD2
J gene: TRBJ2-3
V gene: TRBV3-1
CDR3 DNA: TGTGCCAGCAGCCAAGGCCGGACTAGCGGGAGGGGGGATACGCAGTATTTT
CDR3 protein: CASSQGRTSGRGDTQYF

clone size: -
D gene: TRBD1
J gene: TRBJ1-1
V gene: TRBV9
CDR3 DNA: TGTGCCAGCAGCGTGACCGGGACAGGGGGTACTGAAGCTTTCTTT
CDR3 protein: CASSVTGTGGTEAFF

clone size: -
D gene: TRBD2
J gene: TRBJ2-5
V gene: TRBV12-3/TRBV12-4
CDR3 DNA: TGTGCCAGCAGTTCGGCTAGCGGCCAAGAGACCCAGTACTTC
CDR3 protein: CASSSASGQETQYF

clone size: -
D gene: -
J gene: TRBJ2-2
V gene: TRBV7-9
CDR3 DNA: TGTGCCAGCAGCTTAGGAGGGACTGACGGGGAGCTGTTTTTT
CDR3 protein: CASSLGGTDGELFF

clone size: -
D gene: -
J gene: TRBJ2-1
V gene: TRBV20-1
CDR3 DNA: TGCAGTGCTAGACCCACTCTAGCAAGCTCCTACAATGAGCAGTTCTTC
CDR3 protein: CSARPTLASSYNEQFF

clone size: few
D gene: -
J gene: TRBJ1-1
V gene: TRBV6-1
CDR3 DNA: TGTGCCAGCAGGAGGAGGACTGAAGCTTTCTTT
CDR3 protein: CASRRRTEAFF

clone size: once
D gene: -
J gene: TRBJ2-3
V gene: TRBV19
CDR3 DNA: TGTGCCAGTAGTGGACTGGGTGGCCGACAAAAGGTCACAGATACGCAGTATTTT
CDR3 protein: CASSGLGGRQKVTDTQYF

clone size: -
D gene: TRBD1
J gene: TRBJ1-4
V gene: TRBV5-1
CDR3 DNA: TGCGCCAGCAGCTTCCGGGACAGCAATGAAAAACTGTTTTTT
CDR3 protein: CASSFRDSNEKLFF

clone size: -
D gene: TRBD1
J gene: TRBJ1-2
V gene: TRBV19
CDR3 DNA: TGTGCCAGTAGGGGAGACAGGGGCTATGGCTACACCTTC
CDR3 protein: CASRGDRGYGYTF

clone size: -
D gene: -
J gene: TRBJ1-3
V gene: TRBV20-1
CDR3 DNA: TGCAGTGCTAGTCCCTGGGACACCTCTGGAAACACCATATATTTT
CDR3 protein: CSASPWDTSGNTIYF

clone size: -
D gene: TRBD2
J gene: TRBJ2-1
V gene: TRBV3-1
CDR3 DNA: TGTGCCAGCAGCTTCGGACTAGCGGGAGCCAATGAGCAGTTCTTC
CDR3 protein: CASSFGLAGANEQFF

clone size: -
D gene: -
J gene: TRBJ2-5
V gene: TRBV30
CDR3 DNA: TGTGCCTGGAGTCGCGGAGGTTTTCGGGAGACCCAGTACTTC
CDR3 protein: CAWSRGGFRETQYF

clone size: -
D gene: -
J gene: TRBJ2-1
V gene: TRBV11-1
CDR3 DNA: TGTGCCAGCTGTTCCACTAGGAGCCCTACCCTTTACAATGAGCAGTTCTTC
CDR3 protein: CASCSTRSPTLYNEQFF

clone size: -
D gene: -
J gene: TRBJ1-2
V gene: TRBV9
CDR3 DNA: TGTGCCAGCAGCGTAGGCGGATTACTTAACTATGGCTACACCTTC
CDR3 protein: CASSVGGLLNYGYTF

clone size: -
D gene: TRBD1
J gene: TRBJ1-4
V gene: TRBV12-5
CDR3 DNA: TGTGCTAGTGGACCGGGACAGGGCCCCGAAAAACTGTTTTTT
CDR3 protein: CASGPGQGPEKLFF

clone size: once
D gene: -
J gene: TRBJ1-4
V gene: TRBV20-1
CDR3 DNA: TGCAGTGCTAGATATGGGGCGACTAATGAAAAACTGTTTTTT
CDR3 protein: CSARYGATNEKLFF

clone size: -
D gene: TRBD1
J gene: TRBJ1-2
V gene: TRBV28
CDR3 DNA: TGTGCCAGCAGCCTAAATCTACAGGGGAGGTTAGGCTATGGCTACACCTTC
CDR3 protein: CASSLNLQGRLGYGYTF

clone size: -
D gene: -
J gene: TRBJ2-2
V gene: TRBV20-1
CDR3 DNA: TGCAGTGCTAGAGATCCGGAGGGGGCGCAGACCGGGGAGCTGTTTTTT
CDR3 protein: CSARDPEGAQTGELFF

clone size: -
D gene: -
J gene: TRBJ1-2
V gene: TRBV29-1
CDR3 DNA: TGCAGCGTAGTGCCGGGATCCGACGGTTATGGCTACACCTTC
CDR3 protein: CSVVPGSDGYGYTF

clone size: few
D gene: -
J gene: TRBJ1-5
V gene: TRBV18
CDR3 DNA: TGTGCCAGCTCACTAGGACTGAATCAGCCCCAGCATTTT
CDR3 protein: CASSLGLNQPQHF

clone size: -
D gene: -
J gene: TRBJ2-5
V gene: TRBV27
CDR3 DNA: TGTGCCAGCAGCCAGGGGAACGAAGAGACCCAGTACTTC
CDR3 protein: CASSQGNEETQYF

clone size: -
D gene: -
J gene: TRBJ2-1
V gene: TRBV19
CDR3 DNA: TGTGCCAGTAGTATCCCCCCCACGGTGGGCTACAATGAGCAGTTCTTC
CDR3 protein: CASSIPPTVGYNEQFF

clone size: few
D gene: TRBD2
J gene: TRBJ2-5
V gene: TRBV7-2
CDR3 DNA: TGTGCCAGCAGCTTAGCCCTAGCGGGAGGAGAGACCCAGTACTTC
CDR3 protein: CASSLALAGGETQYF

clone size: -
D gene: TRBD1
J gene: TRBJ2-7
V gene: TRBV27
CDR3 DNA: TGTGCCAGCAGTTCCGTAGACAGGGTCGGCTACGAGCAGTACTTC
CDR3 protein: CASSSVDRVGYEQYF

clone size: -
D gene: -
J gene: TRBJ2-5
V gene: TRBV30
CDR3 DNA: TGTGCCTGGAGTGTTGGAGGGAGTGAGACCCAGTACTTC
CDR3 protein: CAWSVGGSETQYF

clone size: -
D gene: -
J gene: TRBJ1-2
V gene: TRBV7-2
CDR3 DNA: TGTGCCAGCAGGAAAGGGGGGGGGCTTAACTATGGCTACACCTTC
CDR3 protein: CASRKGGGLNYGYTF

clone size: -
D gene: TRBD1
J gene: TRBJ1-3
V gene: TRBV6-6
CDR3 DNA: TGTGCCAGCAGTTACGGCGGACAGGGCCTTGGAAACACCATATATTTT
CDR3 protein: CASSYGGQGLGNTIYF

clone size: -
D gene: TRBD2
J gene: TRBJ2-2
V gene: TRBV5-4
CDR3 DNA: TGTGCCAGCAGCAGGGGACTAGCGGGGGATGACGGGGAGCTGTTTTTT
CDR3 protein: CASSRGLAGDDGELFF

clone size: -
D gene: TRBD1
J gene: TRBJ1-4
V gene: TRBV15
CDR3 DNA: TGTGCCACCAGCAACCGGGACAGGGACCGTCGGGAAAAACTGTTTTTT
CDR3 protein: CATSNRDRDRREKLFF

clone size: -
D gene: TRBD2
J gene: TRBJ2-5
V gene: TRBV12-3/TRBV12-4
CDR3 DNA: TGTGCCAGCAGTCCGCTGGGACTAGTAGGAGAGACCCAGTACTTC
CDR3 protein: CASSPLGLVGETQYF

clone size: -
D gene: -
J gene: TRBJ2-3
V gene: TRBV6-1
CDR3 DNA: TGTGCCAGCAGTGGACAAAACACAGATACGCAGTATTTT
CDR3 protein: CASSGQNTDTQYF

clone size: -
D gene: -
J gene: TRBJ1-1
V gene: TRBV5-1
CDR3 DNA: TGCGCCAGCAGCTTCCAAAACGCGGGGAACACTGAAGCTTTCTTT
CDR3 protein: CASSFQNAGNTEAFF

clone size: -
D gene: TRBD1
J gene: TRBJ2-7
V gene: TRBV5-1
CDR3 DNA: TGCGCCAGCAGCTTGTTACAGGGGAACGAGCAGTACTTC
CDR3 protein: CASSLLQGNEQYF

clone size: -
D gene: -
J gene: TRBJ2-1
V gene: TRBV7-2
CDR3 DNA: TGTGCCAGCAGCCAGACGGCAGGGTCGGGGAATGAGCAGTTCTTC
CDR3 protein: CASSQTAGSGNEQFF

clone size: -
D gene: -
J gene: TRBJ2-1
V gene: TRBV5-1
CDR3 DNA: TGCGCCAGCAGCCCCGGACAGTTCATGAATGAGCAGTTCTTC
CDR3 protein: CASSPGQFMNEQFF

clone size: -
D gene: -
J gene: TRBJ1-5
V gene: TRBV6-2/TRBV6-3
CDR3 DNA: TGTGCCAGCAGTTACTCGAATGTCTATCAGCCCCAGCATTTT
CDR3 protein: CASSYSNVYQPQHF

clone size: -
D gene: TRBD1
J gene: TRBJ2-7
V gene: TRBV29-1
CDR3 DNA: TGCAGCGTAGGACAGGGGGCACCGTACGAGCAGTACTTC
CDR3 protein: CSVGQGAPYEQYF

clone size: -
D gene: TRBD1
J gene: TRBJ2-1
V gene: TRBV12-3/TRBV12-4
CDR3 DNA: TGTGCCAGCAGTTTGGGGACAGTCAACTACAATGAGCAGTTCTTC
CDR3 protein: CASSLGTVNYNEQFF

clone size: -
D gene: -
J gene: TRBJ2-7
V gene: TRBV7-9
CDR3 DNA: TGTGCCAGCACCCTGACGCTGGATTCCTACGAGCAGTACTTC
CDR3 protein: CASTLTLDSYEQYF

clone size: -
D gene: -
J gene: TRBJ1-2
V gene: TRBV6-2/TRBV6-3
CDR3 DNA: TGTGCCAGCTTAACAGAACGCTCTAACTATGGCTACACCTTC
CDR3 protein: CASLTERSNYGYTF